This T cell receptor (beta chain) stems from a study of blood T cell repertoires in COVID-19. Clones were sequenced by immunoSEQ multiplex PCR, and TCRdb holds only the in-frame ones, with some missing. The sample lists about 39,000 clones; 85% were seen once. The count of this clone is one. Looked up from germline, CDR1 is SGHTA and CDR2 is FQGNSA. After removal of 1 base from V and 5 bases from J, the junction contained 10 bases not matched to a gene. This CDR3 is built from 17 residues. The chain joins TRBV7-2 to TRBJ2-2; 7 bases are shared with TRBD2. This receptor was identified in a man in his sixties with acute or convalescent COVID-19. Sequencing was performed on peripheral blood. The CDR3 DNA sequence: TGTGCCAGCAGCTTAGTTTCGGGAGGTACGGGGACCGGGGAGCTGTTTTTT. The encoded protein is CASSLVSGGTGTGELFF.